A selection of T cell receptor beta chains follows, all from one sample in a study of cytomegalovirus exposure and HLA in healthy donors. The repertoire was sequenced with immunoSEQ multiplex PCR; TCRdb's copy has only in-frame clones and lacks some. The data contain about 150,000 clones, around 80% of them seen just once; the ten biggest clones take up 2% to 2.5%. The sequencing sample was made of PBMCs. The receptors derive from a male donor in good health and CMV-seronegative. Both conserved end residues are part of each CDR3. D genes are given only for firm matches. Size values are once, few and many counts, or a class for expanded clones, and some rows have none.

J gene,clone size,V gene,CDR3 length,D gene,CDR3 protein,CDR3 DNA
TRBJ2-1,.,TRBV4-1,15,TRBD1,CASSQEGQEDNEQFF,TGCGCCAGCAGCCAAGAGGGACAGGAGGACAATGAGCAGTTCTTC
TRBJ1-4,few,TRBV27,14,.,CASRGWGENEKLFF,TGTGCCAGCCGCGGGTGGGGAGAGAATGAAAAACTGTTTTTT
TRBJ2-1,.,TRBV7-3,16,.,CASSSLSGGAYNEQFF,TGTGCCAGCAGCAGTTTGTCAGGTGGCGCCTACAATGAGCAGTTCTTC
TRBJ1-4,.,TRBV9,14,.,CASSYGAGGEKLFF,TGTGCCAGCTCATACGGGGCCGGGGGTGAAAAACTGTTTTTT
TRBJ2-7,once,TRBV7-2,13,TRBD1,CASVPGTGNEQYF,TGTGCCAGCGTTCCCGGGACAGGGAACGAGCAGTACTTC
TRBJ2-3,.,TRBV19,13,.,CASSRLALDTQYF,TGTGCCAGTAGCCGACTCGCGTTGGATACGCAGTATTTT
TRBJ2-7,.,TRBV30,11,.,CAHGHSHEQYF,TGTGCCCACGGACATTCCCACGAGCAGTACTTC
TRBJ1-2,once,TRBV7-9,16,TRBD1,CASSLSREDRDYGYTF,TGTGCCAGCAGCTTGTCTCGAGAGGACAGGGACTATGGCTACACCTTC
TRBJ2-5,once,TRBV5-4,14,.,CASSPVARQETQYF,TGTGCCAGCAGCCCCGTCGCGCGGCAAGAGACCCAGTACTTC
TRBJ2-7,.,TRBV4-2,13,.,CASRDLSSYEQYF,TGTGCCAGCAGAGACTTGAGCTCCTACGAGCAGTACTTC
TRBJ2-5,.,TRBV11-2,11,.,CASSRGTTSYF,TGTGCCAGCAGCCGAGGGACAACGTCGTACTTC
TRBJ2-3,.,TRBV7-9,16,TRBD2,CASRRKREGNTDTQYF,TGTGCCAGCAGACGTAAGCGGGAGGGGAACACAGATACGCAGTATTTT
TRBJ2-3,.,TRBV19,15,TRBD1,CASSDRGTVTDTQYF,TGTGCCAGTAGCGACAGGGGAACCGTCACAGATACGCAGTATTTT
TRBJ2-5,.,TRBV6-6,14,.,CASSYSRSQETQYF,TGTGCCAGCAGTTACTCAAGGAGTCAAGAGACCCAGTACTTC
TRBJ1-1,.,TRBV30,13,TRBD1,CAWRMEGAGEAFF,TGTGCCTGGAGGATGGAGGGGGCAGGGGAAGCTTTCTTT
TRBJ2-7,.,TRBV27,14,.,CASSRLGEAYEQYF,TGTGCCAGTTCCAGACTGGGGGAGGCCTACGAGCAGTACTTC
TRBJ2-1,few,TRBV6-5,15,TRBD1,CASSYSGTGHNEQFF,TGTGCCAGCAGTTACTCAGGGACAGGCCACAATGAGCAGTTCTTC
TRBJ2-7,.,TRBV9,15,TRBD2,CASSVGGSGGRKQYF,TGTGCCAGCAGCGTAGGGGGTAGCGGGGGCCGCAAGCAGTACTTC
TRBJ2-1,.,TRBV4-1,15,TRBD2,CASSRTSGGDNEQFF,TGCGCCAGCAGCCGGACTAGCGGGGGGGACAATGAGCAGTTCTTC
TRBJ1-2,few,TRBV28,17,TRBD1,CASSSGWLGQGAYGYTF,TGTGCCAGCAGTTCCGGGTGGTTGGGGCAGGGGGCCTATGGCTACACCTTC
TRBJ2-3,.,TRBV5-1,16,.,CASSFSGLYGTDTQYF,TGCGCCAGCAGCTTTTCAGGGTTGTACGGCACAGATACGCAGTATTTT
TRBJ2-7,once,TRBV2,15,TRBD2,CASNSGVRATYEQYF,TGTGCCAGCAATAGCGGGGTTAGGGCAACCTACGAGCAGTACTTC
TRBJ1-6,.,TRBV5-1,15,.,CASSTRGTYNSPLHF,TGCGCCAGCAGCACCAGGGGAACCTATAATTCACCCCTCCACTTT
TRBJ2-3,.,TRBV6-1,15,TRBD1,CASSRDRTSTDTQYF,TGTGCCAGCAGTAGGGACAGAACTAGCACAGATACGCAGTATTTT
TRBJ1-3,few,TRBV5-6,15,.,CASSIGTLNANTIYF,TGTGCCAGCAGCATCGGGACACTTAACGCAAACACCATATATTTT
TRBJ2-7,.,TRBV19,13,.,CASSVTVYNEQYF,TGTGCCAGTAGTGTGACAGTCTACAACGAGCAGTACTTC
TRBJ1-2,.,TRBV7-9,13,.,CASSLGQSGGYTF,TGTGCCAGCAGCTTAGGACAGTCTGGAGGCTACACCTTC